The 7 T cell receptor beta chains listed next were all sequenced from one sample in a study of cytomegalovirus exposure and HLA in healthy donors. PCR primers comprised 60 Vbeta and 13 Jbeta primers. TCRdb's table, derived via immunoSEQ multiplex PCR, lists solely in-frame clones and lacks some. The data hold about 160,000 clones, with 68% observed a single time. Material: PBMCs. The receptor source for this set is a man aged 45-60 years in good health and CMV-seronegative.

The rearrangement joins TRBV2 to TRBJ1-5; D unresolved. CDR1 is SNHLY and CDR2 is FYNNEI in the germline V gene. The V gene lost 6 bases and the J gene lost 1 base, with 10 bases spanning the gap. CDR3 length equals 14 residues. CDR3 coding DNA: TGTGCCAGCAGCCGGGAGAGAAGCAATCAGCCCCAGCATTTT. Its protein is CASSRERSNQPQHF.

The J gene is TRBJ2-5, the V gene TRBV4-1; the D gene is possibly TRBD1 (6 bases). TRBJ2-7 matches the DNA end more closely, so the J call is doubtful. CDR3 length equals 15 residues. Germline V lookup: CDR1 MGHRA, CDR2 YSYEKL. The CDR3 protein is CASSQGDTGSYEQYF. The CDR3, as DNA: TGCGCCAGCAGCCAAGGGGACACAGGCTCCTACGAGCAGTACTTC.

This clone was recorded a few times. The chain combines TRBV5-1 with TRBJ2-1; 9 nucleotides line up with TRBD1. This CDR3 contains 15 residues. Germline CDR1 is SGHRS and CDR2 is YFSETQ. V lost 5 bases and J lost 7; bases outside the gene matches: 10. CDR3 sequence (DNA): TGCGCCAGCAGTCCACAGGGGGCCGGACCAAATGAGCAGTTCTTC. It translates to CASSPQGAGPNEQFF.

The V and J genes are TRBV7-2 and TRBJ2-7; TRBD1 matches 8 bases. J lost 3 bases, V lost 5 bases, and 6 bases had no gene match. Germline V gives CDR1 SGHTA, CDR2 FQGNSA. This CDR3 has 14 residues. The CDR3 spells CASSISGQGYEQYF. The CDR3 DNA sequence: TGTGCCAGCAGCATCTCCGGACAGGGCTACGAGCAGTACTTC.

The chain recombines TRBV2 with TRBJ1-2, with D maybe TRBD1 (5 bases). Germline V gene lookup returns CDR1 SNHLY and CDR2 FYNNEI. V was pared by 3 bases and J by 6 bases, with 11 bases between. The CDR3 is 13 amino acids. CDR3 region: CASSDPQGNGYTF. For the CDR3, the DNA is TGTGCCAGCAGTGACCCTCAGGGAAATGGCTACACCTTC.

This clone was seen once. The chain employs TRBV7-2 and TRBJ2-5; a weak D match, TRBD1 (6 bases). Germline V lookup: CDR1 SGHTA, CDR2 FQGNSA. V was trimmed by 3 bases and J by 1 base, leaving 6 bases between them. The CDR3 is made up of 13 amino acids. DNA for the CDR3: TGTGCCAGCAGCTTCAGGGGCCAAGAGACCCAGTACTTC. As protein: CASSFRGQETQYF.

V and J are TRBV7-9 and TRBJ2-5; 11 nucleotides match TRBD2. Germline V CDR1 and CDR2: SEHNR, FQNEAQ (reference sequence). The CDR3 loop spans 15 amino acids. V was pared by 6 bases and J by 5 bases, with 8 bases of the junction left unmatched. CDR3 bases: TGTGCCAGCAGTTTCCTAGCGGGGGGCGCGGAGACCCAGTACTTC. Amino acid sequence: CASSFLAGGAETQYF.